A single sample gave rise to the 5 T cell receptor beta chains below, sequenced in a study of cytomegalovirus exposure and HLA in healthy donors. PCR used 60 Vbeta primers and 13 Jbeta primers. Here immunoSEQ multiplex PCR was the method, and the copy in TCRdb shows in-frame clones only, minus some. Among approximately 100,000 clones listed, under 65% were seen once. Material: PBMCs. The source of these receptors is a man aged 55 to 70 in good health and CMV-seronegative.

The chain combines TRBV5-5 with TRBJ1-3; D is uncertain. Germline V CDR1 and CDR2: SGHKS, YYEKEE (reference sequence). This CDR3 has 16 residues. V was cut by 7 bases and J by 2 bases, with 19 bases left in between. CDR3 loop: CASGPYNTDTGNTIYF. The CDR3 DNA reads TGTGCCAGCGGCCCTTACAACACCGACACTGGAAACACCATATATTTT.

In its sample, this clone was seen a few times. The chain carries TRBV5-6 and TRBJ2-2; 7 bases map to TRBD2. With 4 bases clipped from V and 6 bases from J, the junction kept 12 bases outside the gene matches. The CDR3 sequence is 16 residues long. Germline values: CDR1 SGHDT, CDR2 YYEEEE. CDR3 sequence reads: CASSHPGGSAAGELFF. The CDR3 bases are TGTGCCAGCAGCCATCCAGGCGGGAGCGCGGCCGGGGAGCTGTTTTTT.

The chain couples TRBV5-4 to TRBJ2-5, with 7 bases fitting TRBD2. The CDR3 runs 14 residues. With 0 bases clipped from V and 3 bases from J, the junction kept 2 bases outside the gene matches. Germline V CDR1 and CDR2: SGHNT, YYREEE (reference sequence). The CDR3 DNA follows: TGTGCCAGCAGCTTGGAGGGAGGGGAAGAGACCCAGTACTTC. Amino acids: CASSLEGGEETQYF.

The rearrangement joins TRBV2 to TRBJ1-5, with TRBD1 matching 7 bases. The germline CDR1 and CDR2 sequences are SNHLY and FYNNEI. V lost 7 bases and J lost 5; bases outside the gene matches: 5. The CDR3 is made up of 13 amino acids. CDR3: CASNSDRDQPQHF. The CDR3, as DNA: TGTGCCAGCAACTCTGACAGGGATCAGCCCCAGCATTTT.

The genes are TRBV28 and TRBJ1-2; possibly TRBD1 for D (5 bases). Trimming took off 10 bases at V and 4 bases at J, with 13 bases between the two ends. Germline lookup yields CDR1 MDHEN and CDR2 SYDVKM. This CDR3 contains 12 residues. The CDR3 loop is CATGGFSYGYTF. DNA of the CDR3: TGTGCCACGGGGGGATTCAGCTATGGCTACACCTTC.